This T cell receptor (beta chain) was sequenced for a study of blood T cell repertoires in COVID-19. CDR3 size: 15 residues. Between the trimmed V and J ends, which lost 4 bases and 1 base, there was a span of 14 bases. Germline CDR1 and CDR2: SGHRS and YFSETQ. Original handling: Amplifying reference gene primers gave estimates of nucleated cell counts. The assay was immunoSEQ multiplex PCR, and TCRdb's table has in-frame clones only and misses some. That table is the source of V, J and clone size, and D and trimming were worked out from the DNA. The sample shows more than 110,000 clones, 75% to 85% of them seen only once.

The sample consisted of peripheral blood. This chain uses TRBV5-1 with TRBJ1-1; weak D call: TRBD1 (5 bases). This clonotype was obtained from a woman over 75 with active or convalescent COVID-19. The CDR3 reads CASSKHLGQNTEAFF. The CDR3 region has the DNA TGCGCCAGCAGCAAACACCTAGGACAGAACACTGAAGCTTTCTTT.